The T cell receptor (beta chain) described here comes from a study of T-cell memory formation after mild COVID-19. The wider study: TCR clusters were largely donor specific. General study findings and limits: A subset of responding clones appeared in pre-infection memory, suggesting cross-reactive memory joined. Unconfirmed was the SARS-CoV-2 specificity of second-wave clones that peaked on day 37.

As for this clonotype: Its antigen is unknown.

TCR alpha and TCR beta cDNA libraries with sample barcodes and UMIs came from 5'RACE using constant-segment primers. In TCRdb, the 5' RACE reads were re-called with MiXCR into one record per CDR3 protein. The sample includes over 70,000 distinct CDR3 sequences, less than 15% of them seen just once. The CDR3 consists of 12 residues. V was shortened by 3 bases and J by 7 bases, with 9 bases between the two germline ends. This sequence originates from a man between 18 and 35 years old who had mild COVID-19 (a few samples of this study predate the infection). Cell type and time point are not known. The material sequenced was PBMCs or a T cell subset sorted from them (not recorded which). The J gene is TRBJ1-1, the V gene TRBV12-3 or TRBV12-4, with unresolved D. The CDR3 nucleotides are TGTGCCAGCAGTTTCTCTTTGAGTGAAGCTTTCTTT. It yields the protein CASSFSLSEAFF.